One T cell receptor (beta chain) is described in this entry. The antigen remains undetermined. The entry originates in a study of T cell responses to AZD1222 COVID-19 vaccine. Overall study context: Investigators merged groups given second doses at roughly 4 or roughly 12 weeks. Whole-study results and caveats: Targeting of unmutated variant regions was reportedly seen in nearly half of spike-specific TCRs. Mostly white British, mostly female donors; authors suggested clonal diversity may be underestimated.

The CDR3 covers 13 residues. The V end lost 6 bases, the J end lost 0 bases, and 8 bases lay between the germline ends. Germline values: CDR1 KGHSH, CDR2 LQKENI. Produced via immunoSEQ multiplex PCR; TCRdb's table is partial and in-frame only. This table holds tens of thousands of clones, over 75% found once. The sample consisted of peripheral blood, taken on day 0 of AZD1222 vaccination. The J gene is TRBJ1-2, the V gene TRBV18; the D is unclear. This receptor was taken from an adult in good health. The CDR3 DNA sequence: TGTGCCAGCTCCCCCTCAACTAACTATGGCTACACCTTC. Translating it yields CASSPSTNYGYTF.